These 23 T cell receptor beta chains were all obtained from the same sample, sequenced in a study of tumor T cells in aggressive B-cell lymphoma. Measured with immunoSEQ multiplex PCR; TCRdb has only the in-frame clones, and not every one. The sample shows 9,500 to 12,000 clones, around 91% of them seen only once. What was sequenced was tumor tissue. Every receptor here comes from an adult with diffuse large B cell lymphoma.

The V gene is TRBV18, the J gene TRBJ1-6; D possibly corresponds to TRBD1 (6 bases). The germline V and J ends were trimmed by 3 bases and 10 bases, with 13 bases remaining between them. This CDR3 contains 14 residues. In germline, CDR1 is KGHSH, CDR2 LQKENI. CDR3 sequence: CASSPDSGGSPLHF. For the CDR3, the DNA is TGTGCCAGCTCACCGGACAGCGGGGGGTCACCCCTCCACTTT.

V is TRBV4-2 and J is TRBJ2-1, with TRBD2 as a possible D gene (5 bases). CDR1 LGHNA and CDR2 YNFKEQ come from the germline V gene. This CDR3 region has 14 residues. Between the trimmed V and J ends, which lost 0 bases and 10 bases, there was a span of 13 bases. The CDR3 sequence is CASSQDLRGLEQFF. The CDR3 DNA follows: TGTGCCAGCAGCCAAGATTTGCGAGGGTTAGAGCAGTTCTTC.

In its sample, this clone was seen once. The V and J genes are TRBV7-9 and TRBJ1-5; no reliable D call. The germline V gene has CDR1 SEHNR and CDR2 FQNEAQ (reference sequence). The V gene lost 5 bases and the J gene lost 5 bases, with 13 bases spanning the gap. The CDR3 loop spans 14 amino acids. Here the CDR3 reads CASSRREGDQPQHF. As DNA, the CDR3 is TGTGCCAGCAGCCGGAGGGAGGGCGATCAGCCCCAGCATTTT.

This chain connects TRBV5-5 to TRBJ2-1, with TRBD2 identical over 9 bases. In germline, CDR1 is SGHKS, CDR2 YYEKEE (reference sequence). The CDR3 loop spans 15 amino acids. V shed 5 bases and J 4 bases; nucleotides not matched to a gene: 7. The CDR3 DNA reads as TGTGCCAGCAGGTCATCGACTAGCGGTTACAATGAGCAGTTCTTC. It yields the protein CASRSSTSGYNEQFF.

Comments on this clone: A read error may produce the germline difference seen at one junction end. CDR3 region: CASSEAAGNRRNF. The CDR3, as DNA: TGTGCCAGCAGTGAAGCGGCGGGGAACAGGCGTAACTTC. The genes are TRBV2 and TRBJ2-7; possibly TRBD2 for D (6 bases). The CDR3 sequence is 13 residues long. Looked up from germline, CDR1 is SNHLY and CDR2 is FYNNEI.

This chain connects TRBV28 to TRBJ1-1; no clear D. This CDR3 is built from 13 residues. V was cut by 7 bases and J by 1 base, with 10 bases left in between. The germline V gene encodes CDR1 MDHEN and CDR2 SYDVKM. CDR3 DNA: TGTGCCAGCACCGGTTTGCGGAACACTGAAGCTTTCTTT. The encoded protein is CASTGLRNTEAFF.

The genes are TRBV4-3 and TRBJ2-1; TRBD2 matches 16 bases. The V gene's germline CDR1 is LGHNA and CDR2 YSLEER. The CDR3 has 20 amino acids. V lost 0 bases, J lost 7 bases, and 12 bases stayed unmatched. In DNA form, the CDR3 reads TGCGCCAGCAGCCAAGAACGGAGCCGGGGACTAGCGGGAGGGCCGAATGAGCAGTTCTTC. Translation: CASSQERSRGLAGGPNEQFF.

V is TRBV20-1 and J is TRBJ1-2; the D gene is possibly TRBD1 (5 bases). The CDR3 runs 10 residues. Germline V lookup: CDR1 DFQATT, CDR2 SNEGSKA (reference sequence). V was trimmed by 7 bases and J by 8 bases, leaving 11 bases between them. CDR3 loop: CSVQGWGYTF. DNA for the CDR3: TGCAGTGTCCAGGGCTGGGGCTACACCTTC.

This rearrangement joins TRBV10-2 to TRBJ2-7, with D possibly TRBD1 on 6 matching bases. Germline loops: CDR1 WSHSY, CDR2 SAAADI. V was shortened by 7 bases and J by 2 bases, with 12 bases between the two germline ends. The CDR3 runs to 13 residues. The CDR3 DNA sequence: TGCGCCAGCACAAAGACAGGTACCTACGAGCAGTACTTC. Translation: CASTKTGTYEQYF.

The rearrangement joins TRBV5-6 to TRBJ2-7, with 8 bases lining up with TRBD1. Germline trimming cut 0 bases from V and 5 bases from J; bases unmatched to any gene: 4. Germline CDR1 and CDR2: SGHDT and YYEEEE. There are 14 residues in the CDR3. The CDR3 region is CASSLGQGFHEQYF. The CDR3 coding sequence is TGTGCCAGCAGCTTGGGACAGGGGTTCCACGAGCAGTACTTC.

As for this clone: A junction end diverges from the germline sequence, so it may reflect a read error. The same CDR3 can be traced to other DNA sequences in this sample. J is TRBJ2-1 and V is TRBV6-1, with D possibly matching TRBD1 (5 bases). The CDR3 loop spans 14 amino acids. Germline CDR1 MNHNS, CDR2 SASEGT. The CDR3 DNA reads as TGTGCCAGCAGTGAAGGGGGCAGCTACAATGAGCAATTCTTC. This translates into CASSEGGSYNEQFF.

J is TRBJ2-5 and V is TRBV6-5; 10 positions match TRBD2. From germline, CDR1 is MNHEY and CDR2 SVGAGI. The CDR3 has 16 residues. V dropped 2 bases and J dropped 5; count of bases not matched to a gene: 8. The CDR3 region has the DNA TGTGCCAGCAGTTACCTAGCGGGAGAGTTGGGGGAGACCCAGTACTTC. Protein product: CASSYLAGELGETQYF.

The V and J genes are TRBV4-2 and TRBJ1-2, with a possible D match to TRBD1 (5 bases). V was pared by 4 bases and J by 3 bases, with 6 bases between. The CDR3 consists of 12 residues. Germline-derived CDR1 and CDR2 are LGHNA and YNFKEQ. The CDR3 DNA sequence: TGTGCCAGCAGCCGGGGCGACTATGGCTACACCTTC. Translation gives CASSRGDYGYTF.

The CDR3 protein is CAISESTGYTEAFF. The DNA for the CDR3 is TGTGCCATCAGTGAGTCGACGGGTTACACTGAAGCTTTCTTT. The chain uses TRBV10-3 and TRBJ1-1; D is undetermined. The CDR3 has 14 residues. Trimming removed 0 bases from V and 3 bases from J, with 8 bases in between. The germline CDR1 and CDR2 sequences are ENHRY and SYGVKD.

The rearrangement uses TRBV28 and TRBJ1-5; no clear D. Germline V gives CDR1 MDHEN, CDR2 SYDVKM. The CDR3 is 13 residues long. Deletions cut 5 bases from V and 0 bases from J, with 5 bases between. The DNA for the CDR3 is TGTGCCAGCAGTCCGAGTAGCAATCAGCCCCAGCATTTT. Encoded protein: CASSPSSNQPQHF.

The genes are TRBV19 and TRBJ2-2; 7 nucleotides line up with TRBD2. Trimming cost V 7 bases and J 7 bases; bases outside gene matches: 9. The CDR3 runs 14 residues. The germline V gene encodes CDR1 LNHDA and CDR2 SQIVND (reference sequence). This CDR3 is CASTVGGFGGELFF. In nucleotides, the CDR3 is TGTGCCAGTACCGTGGGAGGGTTCGGCGGGGAGCTGTTTTTT. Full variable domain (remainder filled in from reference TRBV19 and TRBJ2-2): DGGITQSPKYLFRKEGQNVTLSCEQNLNHDAMYWYRQDPGQGLRLIYYSQIVNDFQKGDIAEGYSVSREKKESFPLTVTSAQKNPTAFYLCASTVGGFGGELFFGEGSRLTVL.

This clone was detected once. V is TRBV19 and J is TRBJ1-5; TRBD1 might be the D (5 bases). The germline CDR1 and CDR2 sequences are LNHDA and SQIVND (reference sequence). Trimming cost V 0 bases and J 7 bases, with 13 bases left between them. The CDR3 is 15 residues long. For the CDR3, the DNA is TGTGCCAGTAGTATAGACGGGGGGAAGGGACAGCCCCAGCATTTT. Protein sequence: CASSIDGGKGQPQHF.

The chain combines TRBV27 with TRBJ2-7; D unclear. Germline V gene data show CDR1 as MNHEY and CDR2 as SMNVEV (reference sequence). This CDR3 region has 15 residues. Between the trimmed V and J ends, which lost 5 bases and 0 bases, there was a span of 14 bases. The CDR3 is CASSRHAVSSYEQYF. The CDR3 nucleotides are TGTGCCAGCAGTCGACATGCAGTTAGCTCCTACGAGCAGTACTTC.

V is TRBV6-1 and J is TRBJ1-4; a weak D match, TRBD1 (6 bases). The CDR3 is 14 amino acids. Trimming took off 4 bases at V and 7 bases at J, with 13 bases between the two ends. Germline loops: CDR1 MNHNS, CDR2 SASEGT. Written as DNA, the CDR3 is TGTGCCAGCAGTGTTTACAGGGTCGGTGAAAAACTGTTTTTT. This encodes CASSVYRVGEKLFF.

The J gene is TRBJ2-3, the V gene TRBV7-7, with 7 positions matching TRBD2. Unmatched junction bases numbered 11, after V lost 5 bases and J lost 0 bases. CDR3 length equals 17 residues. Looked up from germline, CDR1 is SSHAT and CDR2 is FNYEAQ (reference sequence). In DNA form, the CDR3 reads TGTGCCAGCAGCCCCACGACTAGCAGAGCTAGCACAGATACGCAGTATTTT. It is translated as CASSPTTSRASTDTQYF.

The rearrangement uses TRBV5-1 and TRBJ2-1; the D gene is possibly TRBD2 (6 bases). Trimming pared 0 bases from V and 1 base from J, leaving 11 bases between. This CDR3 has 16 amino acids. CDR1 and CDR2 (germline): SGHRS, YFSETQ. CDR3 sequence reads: CASSLGGVYSYNEQFF. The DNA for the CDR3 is TGCGCCAGCAGCTTGGGGGGGGTGTATTCCTACAATGAGCAGTTCTTC.

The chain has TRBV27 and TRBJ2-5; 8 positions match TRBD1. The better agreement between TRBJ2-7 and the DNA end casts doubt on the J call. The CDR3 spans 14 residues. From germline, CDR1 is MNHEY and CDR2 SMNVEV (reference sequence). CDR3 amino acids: CASRAGGYLYEQYF. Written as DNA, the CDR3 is TGTGCCAGCAGGGCAGGGGGCTATCTCTACGAGCAGTACTTC.

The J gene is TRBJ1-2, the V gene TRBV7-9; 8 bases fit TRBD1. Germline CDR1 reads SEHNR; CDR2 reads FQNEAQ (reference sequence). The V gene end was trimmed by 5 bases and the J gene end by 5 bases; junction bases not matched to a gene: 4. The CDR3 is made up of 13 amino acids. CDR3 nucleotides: TGTGCCAGCAGCCCAGGGGGCTTTTATGGCTACACCTTC. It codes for CASSPGGFYGYTF.